Listed below are T cell receptor beta chains from one sample, sequenced in a study of T cell responses to AZD1222 COVID-19 vaccine. Sequencing used immunoSEQ multiplex PCR; TCRdb keeps in-frame clones, though not all of them. Of 150,000 or so clones listed, 90% are singletons. Material: peripheral blood, obtained on day 0 of AZD1222 vaccination. Receptors originate from an adult in good health. Each CDR3 is given with its conserved first and last residue. The D gene is left open where the match is weak. Rows give clone size only sometimes, using once, few, many, or a class for an expanded clone.

J gene,CDR3 length,V gene,clone size,D gene,CDR3 protein,CDR3 DNA
TRBJ2-3,12,TRBV19,.,.,CASSTPGDTQYF,TGTGCCAGTAGTACCCCAGGGGATACGCAGTATTTT
TRBJ2-1,15,TRBV19,.,TRBD2,CASSTSSGGTNEQFF,TGTGCCAGTAGTACTTCTAGCGGGGGGACCAATGAGCAGTTCTTC
TRBJ1-3,17,TRBV28,.,.,CASSLNALRGLGNTIYF,TGTGCCAGCAGTTTAAATGCCTTGCGGGGTCTTGGAAACACCATATATTTT
TRBJ2-3,15,TRBV2,.,TRBD2,CASSLGLAGTDTQYF,TGTGCCAGCAGCCTGGGACTAGCGGGCACAGATACGCAGTATTTT
TRBJ2-3,13,TRBV6-5,once,.,CASKIWGTDTQYF,TGTGCCAGCAAAATTTGGGGGACAGATACGCAGTATTTT
TRBJ1-2,15,TRBV6-5,.,TRBD1,CASSHPGQGSYGYTF,TGTGCCAGCAGTCATCCCGGACAGGGGAGCTATGGCTACACCTTC
TRBJ1-5,15,TRBV5-4,few,TRBD1,CASSKTGDGPQPQHF,TGTGCCAGCAGTAAGACAGGGGATGGTCCTCAGCCCCAGCATTTT
TRBJ2-2,14,TRBV28,.,.,CASRGQGRTGELFF,TGTGCCAGCAGAGGGCAGGGGAGGACCGGGGAGCTGTTTTTT
TRBJ1-1,13,TRBV9,once,.,CASSVGGYTEAFF,TGTGCCAGCAGCGTAGGCGGATACACTGAAGCTTTCTTT
TRBJ1-5,15,TRBV2,once,.,CASSWGFGGNQPQHF,TGTGCCAGCTCCTGGGGGTTCGGGGGCAATCAGCCCCAGCATTTT
TRBJ1-5,15,TRBV5-1,.,.,CASSLGTDSNQPQHF,TGCGCCAGCAGCTTAGGCACCGATAGCAATCAGCCCCAGCATTTT
TRBJ2-7,13,TRBV7-2,.,.,CASSLDSAYEQYF,TGTGCCAGCAGCTTAGATTCGGCCTACGAGCAGTACTTC
TRBJ1-2,14,TRBV28,.,.,CASSPRRGNYGYTF,TGTGCCAGCAGTCCTCGGAGGGGGAACTATGGCTACACCTTC
TRBJ1-1,14,TRBV29-1,.,.,CSVNLGTMNTEAFF,TGCAGCGTTAACTTAGGTACTATGAACACTGAAGCTTTCTTT
TRBJ1-1,13,TRBV2,.,.,CASEAGMNTEAFF,TGTGCCTCAGAGGCCGGGATGAACACTGAAGCTTTCTTT
TRBJ1-2,15,TRBV9,.,.,CASSVLFTGSYGYTF,TGTGCCAGCAGCGTCCTTTTTACAGGGAGCTATGGCTACACCTTC
TRBJ2-7,17,TRBV21-1,.,.,CASSSAVNWSLTYEQYF,TGTGCCAGCAGCTCTGCGGTAAACTGGTCCCTCACCTACGAGCAGTACTTC
TRBJ2-1,16,TRBV2,.,TRBD1,CASSKGDRSLARGQFF,TGTGCCAGCAGTAAGGGGGACAGGAGCTTGGCCAGAGGGCAGTTCTTC
TRBJ2-7,14,TRBV7-6,.,.,CASSLSGQSYEQYF,TGTGCCAGCAGCTTATCCGGACAGTCCTACGAGCAGTACTTC
TRBJ1-2,17,TRBV5-4,.,.,CASSLGIGRQVVYGYTF,TGTGCCAGCAGCTTGGGGATCGGCCGGCAGGTTGTCTATGGCTACACCTTC
TRBJ1-2,15,TRBV7-8,.,.,CASSLAMSSNYGYTF,TGTGCCAGCAGCTTGGCGATGTCTTCTAACTATGGCTACACCTTC
TRBJ1-1,12,TRBV7-9,.,.,CASSFGQLEAFF,TGTGCCAGCAGCTTTGGACAGCTTGAAGCTTTCTTT
TRBJ1-4,12,TRBV28,.,.,CATAPLNEKLFF,TGTGCTACGGCACCGCTTAATGAAAAACTGTTTTTT
TRBJ2-1,12,TRBV10-1,.,.,CASSGPYNEQFF,TGCGCCAGCAGTGGACCCTACAATGAGCAGTTCTTC
TRBJ1-3,18,TRBV3-1/TRBV3-2,.,.,CASSQGTARPLSGNTIYF,TGTGCCAGCAGCCAAGGGACAGCCCGACCCCTCTCTGGAAACACCATATATTTT
TRBJ1-3,15,TRBV5-4,.,.,CASSTGGADGNTIYF,TGTGCCAGCAGTACGGGGGGGGCTGATGGAAACACCATATATTTT
TRBJ1-4,13,TRBV21-1,.,.,CASSKARVEGLFF,TGTGCCAGCAGCAAAGCAAGAGTAGAAGGACTGTTTTTT
TRBJ1-5,13,TRBV30,.,.,CAWWSGGDQPQHF,TGTGCCTGGTGGTCGGGCGGAGATCAGCCCCAGCATTTT
TRBJ2-3,12,TRBV5-5,.,.,CASSFYTDTQYF,TGTGCCAGCAGCTTCTACACAGATACGCAGTATTTT
TRBJ2-1,16,TRBV6-2/TRBV6-3,once,.,CASSSFDPAVVNEQFF,TGTGCCAGCAGCTCTTTCGACCCCGCGGTCGTCAATGAGCAGTTCTTC
TRBJ1-4,15,TRBV4-1,.,.,CASSQGGMGGEKLFF,TGCGCCAGCAGCCAAGGAGGCATGGGTGGGGAAAAACTGTTTTTT
TRBJ1-4,14,TRBV28,.,.,CASSVGGRREKLFF,TGTGCCAGCAGCGTCGGGGGGCGCCGAGAAAAACTGTTTTTT
TRBJ1-1,15,TRBV28,.,TRBD1,CASSTGDRVRTEAFF,TGTGCCAGCAGTACCGGGGACAGGGTACGTACTGAAGCTTTCTTT
TRBJ2-5,15,TRBV4-1,once,TRBD2,CASSSSGSGGETQYF,TGCGCCAGCAGCTCTTCGGGTAGCGGGGGGGAGACCCAGTACTTC
TRBJ2-3,12,TRBV13,once,.,CASTGDHYTQYF,TGTGCCAGCACAGGGGACCATTATACGCAGTATTTT
TRBJ1-1,15,TRBV4-2,.,.,CASSQETAFGTEAFF,TGTGCCAGCAGCCAAGAGACGGCTTTCGGGACTGAAGCTTTCTTT
TRBJ1-5,14,TRBV2,.,.,CASGDWSSNQPQHF,TGTGCCAGTGGTGATTGGTCTAGCAATCAGCCCCAGCATTTT
TRBJ1-5,14,TRBV6-5,.,.,CASSWTGGYQPQHF,TGTGCCAGCAGTTGGACGGGAGGGTATCAGCCCCAGCATTTT
TRBJ1-4,15,TRBV28,.,.,CASSSAYRHNEKLFF,TGTGCCAGCAGTTCAGCATACAGACATAATGAAAAACTGTTTTTT
TRBJ1-2,16,TRBV6-1,.,.,CASSEGRVPGGYGYTF,TGTGCCAGCAGTGAGGGCAGGGTCCCAGGTGGCTATGGCTACACCTTC
TRBJ1-1,14,TRBV11-3,.,.,CASSSGGAHTEAFF,TGTGCCAGCAGCTCCGGGGGGGCGCACACTGAAGCTTTCTTT
TRBJ2-3,15,TRBV7-3,.,.,CASSLRGVGPDTQYF,TGTGCCAGCAGCTTGAGGGGAGTGGGGCCAGATACGCAGTATTTT
TRBJ2-7,15,TRBV19,few,.,CASSIQAGGRYEQYF,TGTGCCAGTAGTATACAGGCAGGGGGGAGGTACGAGCAGTACTTC
TRBJ1-2,15,TRBV3-1/TRBV3-2,.,TRBD1,CASSRTGGPIYGYTF,TGTGCCAGCAGTCGGACAGGGGGCCCTATCTATGGCTACACCTTC
TRBJ2-3,16,TRBV7-2,.,TRBD2,CASSLGLAGGPNTQYF,TGTGCCAGCAGCCTAGGACTAGCGGGGGGGCCAAATACGCAGTATTTT
TRBJ2-3,12,TRBV27,.,.,CASSPGSDTQYF,TGTGCCAGCAGTCCCGGGTCGGATACGCAGTATTTT
TRBJ2-3,15,TRBV28,.,TRBD2,CASTVLAGRTDTQYF,TGTGCCAGCACCGTGCTAGCGGGGAGAACAGATACGCAGTATTTT
TRBJ1-6,15,TRBV28,.,.,CASSLIGLSHSPLHF,TGTGCCAGCAGTTTAATCGGACTCTCCCATTCACCCCTCCACTTT
TRBJ1-6,15,TRBV7-6,.,TRBD1,CASSLAGTGASPLHF,TGTGCCAGCAGCTTAGCCGGGACAGGGGCTTCACCCCTCCACTTT
TRBJ2-2,17,TRBV28,.,.,CASSTNARGGHTGELFF,TGTGCCAGCAGTACCAATGCGAGGGGGGGCCACACCGGGGAGCTGTTTTTT
TRBJ1-2,15,TRBV9,.,.,CASSEGAGTLGGYTF,TGTGCCAGCAGCGAGGGAGCCGGGACCCTCGGCGGCTACACCTTC
TRBJ1-1,14,TRBV3-1/TRBV3-2,once,.,CASSQRPGGRGTFF,TGTGCCAGCAGCCAACGGCCCGGGGGAAGAGGGACTTTCTTT
TRBJ1-1,13,TRBV4-2,.,.,CASSRGGDTEAFF,TGTGCCAGCAGCCGAGGGGGGGACACTGAAGCTTTCTTT
TRBJ1-6,16,TRBV19,.,.,CASSIRASSYNSPLHF,TGTGCCAGTAGTATACGTGCCAGCTCCTATAATTCACCCCTCCACTTT